The clone carrying this T cell receptor (beta chain) occurred a few times. Its antigen is as yet unknown. The sample originates from a study of CD8+ T cells in alopecia areata. Whole-study results and caveats: Sequenced scalp T cells also include alphabeta T cells resident in normal skin. Lesional scalp, especially alopecia totalis/universalis, showed higher clonality than normal scalp.

The CDR3 has 9 residues. CDR1 and CDR2 from the germline V gene are SQVTM and ANQGSEA. V lost 5 bases and J 8 bases, leaving 6 bases between the germline ends. Sequencing templates came from extracted RNA that was reverse transcribed into cDNA. Assay used: immunoSEQ multiplex PCR; TCRdb lists only in-frame clones, some missing. The data show roughly 150,000 clones, about three fifths seen once. The V and J genes are TRBV29-1 and TRBJ1-2; D not resolved. The specimen was CD8+ T cells sorted from blood. The receptor was derived from a human donor in good health. For the CDR3, the DNA is TGCAGCGTTAATAGCGGCTACACCTTC. Residues: CSVNSGYTF.